What follows are 7 T cell receptor beta chains derived from one specimen sequenced in a study of T-cell memory formation after mild COVID-19. TCRdb recomputed calls from the 5' RACE reads with MiXCR, one row per CDR3 protein. Altogether about half a million distinct CDR3 sequences are present, around a sixth being singletons, with the ten largest covering approximately 13%. Material for sequencing was PBMCs or a T cell subset sorted from them (not recorded which). These receptors all come from an adult woman who had mild COVID-19 (a few samples of this study predate the infection). Cell type and time point are not known.

Here the CDR3 reads CASIVRGPLAGGSTDTQYF. CDR3 nucleotide sequence: TGTGCCAGCATCGTCAGGGGTCCCTTAGCGGGAGGGTCCACAGATACGCAGTATTTT. The V and J genes are TRBV5-6 and TRBJ2-3; 11 positions agree with TRBD2. This CDR3 has 19 amino acids. Germline assignment: CDR1 SGHDT and CDR2 YYEEEE. V shed 6 bases, J shed 2 bases, and the junction held 17 bases outside the gene matches.

The table lists this clonotype with a few counts. The genes are TRBV20-1 and TRBJ2-1; D gene ambiguous. The germline V gene has CDR1 DFQATT and CDR2 SNEGSKA (reference sequence). The CDR3 loop spans 16 amino acids. The V and J ends lost 0 bases and 3 bases respectively, with 15 bases between them. The CDR3, as DNA: TGCAGTGCTAGAGATATGAGCGAGACGATCTACAATGAGCAGTTCTTC. It is translated as CSARDMSETIYNEQFF.

This clonotype showed up many times. V usage is TRBV7-3 and J usage is TRBJ1-1, with D unresolved. CDR3 length: 12 amino acids. Trimming took off 2 bases at V and 8 bases at J, with 9 bases between the two ends. Per the germline V gene, CDR1 is SGHTA and CDR2 is FQGTGA. CDR3 loop: CASSLDTGEAFF. The CDR3 DNA is TGTGCCAGCAGCTTAGATACGGGGGAAGCTTTCTTT.

The V call is TRBV5-1, the J call TRBJ2-4; D ambiguous. Trimming took off 0 bases at V and 4 bases at J, with 5 bases between the two ends. This CDR3 spans 13 amino acids. Germline lookup yields CDR1 SGHRS and CDR2 YFSETQ. The CDR3 protein is CASSLGQKNIQYF. Here the CDR3 DNA reads TGCGCCAGCAGCTTGGGCCAGAAAAACATTCAGTACTTC.

Concerning this clonotype: The junction shows a germline mismatch at one end, possibly a read error. The V gene is TRBV27, the J gene TRBJ2-3; D perhaps matches TRBD2 (6 bases). The length of the CDR3 is 15 residues. The germline V gene has CDR1 MNHEY and CDR2 SMNVEV (reference sequence). The DNA of the CDR3 is TGTGCCAGAAGTTTAAACGGCGGGATGGTCGATACGCAGTATTTT. This sequence encodes CARSLNGGMVDTQYF.

The V and J genes are TRBV28 and TRBJ2-1, with 8 nucleotides matching TRBD2. The CDR3 is 17 amino acids. Germline CDR1 reads MDHEN; CDR2 reads SYDVKM. V shed 5 bases and J 1 base; nucleotides not matched to a gene: 10. The CDR3 region has the DNA TGTGCCAGCAGTCTAGTCCGAGTAGCGGGATCCTACAATGAGCAGTTCTTC. It specifies CASSLVRVAGSYNEQFF.

At least ten counts were recorded for this clonotype. This chain's CDR3 is CAIGVDRDNEQYF. The DNA of the CDR3 is TGTGCCATCGGAGTCGACAGGGACAACGAGCAGTACTTC. This chain connects TRBV10-3 to TRBJ2-7, with 7 bases matching TRBD1. The V gene's germline CDR1 is ENHRY and CDR2 SYGVKD. V dropped 8 bases and J dropped 5; count of bases not matched to a gene: 9. This CDR3 has 13 amino acids.